This T cell receptor beta chain was captured in a study of molecular identifiers for immune sequencing clone quantification. MiXCR, run by TCRdb on the PCR reads, gives a single entry per CDR3 protein. The repertoire holds about 640,000 distinct CDR3 sequences, with about 20% as singletons. The sample holds many counts of this clonotype. Antigen unknown. Naive CD8 libraries were made from roughly 20,000 to 1,000,000 sorted cells, and they used 10%, 30% or 50% RNA. V was clipped by 3 bases and J by 2 bases, with 14 bases between them. Per the germline V gene, CDR1 is SEHNR and CDR2 is FQNEAQ (reference sequence). The CDR3 is 16 residues long. Study conclusions and caveats: Clones that had above 20 RNA copies took up over 98% of effector molecules but under 1% in naive cells.

The gene calls are TRBV7-9 and TRBJ1-5; tentative D call: TRBD1 (5 bases). The sequenced sample consisted of naive CD8+ T cells from blood, with Jurkat cell RNA spiked in. The subset denotes: FACS-sorted CD8+CD4-CCR7+CD45RA+ naive T cells. The sequence was obtained from a human donor in good health. Some libraries in this study had Jurkat cell RNA spiked in. The CDR3 region is CASSFQGLGGNQPQHF. Written as DNA, the CDR3 is TGTGCCAGCAGCTTCCAGGGACTCGGTGGCAATCAGCCCCAGCATTTT.